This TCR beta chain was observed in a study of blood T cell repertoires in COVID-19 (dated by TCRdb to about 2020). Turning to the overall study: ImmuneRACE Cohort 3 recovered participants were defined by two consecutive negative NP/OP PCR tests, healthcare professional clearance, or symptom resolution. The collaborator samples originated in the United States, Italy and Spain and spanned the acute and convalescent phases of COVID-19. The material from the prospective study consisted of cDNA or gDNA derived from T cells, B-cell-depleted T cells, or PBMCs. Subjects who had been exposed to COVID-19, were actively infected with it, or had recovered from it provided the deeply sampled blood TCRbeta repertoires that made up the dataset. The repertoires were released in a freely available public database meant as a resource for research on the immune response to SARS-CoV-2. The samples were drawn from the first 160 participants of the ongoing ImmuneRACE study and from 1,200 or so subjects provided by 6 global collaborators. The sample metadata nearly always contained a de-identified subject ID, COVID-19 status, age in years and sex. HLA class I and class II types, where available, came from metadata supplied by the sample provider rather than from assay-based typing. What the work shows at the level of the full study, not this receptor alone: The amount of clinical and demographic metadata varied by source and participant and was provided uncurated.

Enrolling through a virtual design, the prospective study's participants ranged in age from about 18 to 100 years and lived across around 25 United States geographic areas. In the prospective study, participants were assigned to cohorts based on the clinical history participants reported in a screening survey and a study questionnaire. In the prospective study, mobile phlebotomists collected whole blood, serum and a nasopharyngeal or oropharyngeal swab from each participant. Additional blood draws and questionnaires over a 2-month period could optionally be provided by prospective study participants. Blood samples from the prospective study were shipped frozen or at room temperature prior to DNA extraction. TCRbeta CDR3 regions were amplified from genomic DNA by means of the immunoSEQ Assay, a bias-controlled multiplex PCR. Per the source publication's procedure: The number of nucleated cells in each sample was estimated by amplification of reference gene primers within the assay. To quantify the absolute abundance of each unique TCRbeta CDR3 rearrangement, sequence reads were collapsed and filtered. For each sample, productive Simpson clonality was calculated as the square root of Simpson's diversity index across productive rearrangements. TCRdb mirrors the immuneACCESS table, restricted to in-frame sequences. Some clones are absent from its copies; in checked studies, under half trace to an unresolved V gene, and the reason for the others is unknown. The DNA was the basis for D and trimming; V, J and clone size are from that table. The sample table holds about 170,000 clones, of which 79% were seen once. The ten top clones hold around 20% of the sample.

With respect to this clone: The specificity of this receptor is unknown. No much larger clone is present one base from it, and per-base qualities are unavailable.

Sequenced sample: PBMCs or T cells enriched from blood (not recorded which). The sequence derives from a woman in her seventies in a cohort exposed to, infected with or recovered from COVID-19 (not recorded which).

In nucleotide form, the sequence is TGTGCCAGCACCCAGACAGGGGGTACCGGGGAGCTGTTTTTT. Its protein is CASTQTGGTGELFF. The chain was built from TRBV6-5 and TRBJ2-2, with 9 bases aligning to TRBD1. The CDR3 sequence holds 14 residues, the cysteine and phenylalanine included. Of all the DNA, just the CDR3 is kept, 42 bases in frame from base 1. CDR1 and CDR2 were assigned from the germline V gene as MNHEY and SVGAGI. V and J are trimmed by 7 bases and 5 bases, and the gene matches miss 5 bases of the junction.